This T cell receptor beta chain was recovered during a study of CD8+CD57+ T cells in acquired aplastic anemia. This clonotype has a count of ten or more. Investigators profiled TCR beta VDJ and CDR3 from genomic DNA template. In TCRdb, the reads were re-called with MiXCR into one record per CDR3 protein. The sample records about 190,000 distinct CDR3 sequences, 54% being singletons. The sequenced sample consisted of sorted CD4+, CD8+, or CD8+CD57+ T cells (not recorded which) from PBMCs. The clonotype originates from a human donor in good health, serving as a control.

CDR3 in amino acids: CASNAGTVSYEQYF. The CDR3 DNA reads TGCGCCAGCAACGCCGGGACAGTCTCCTACGAGCAGTACTTC. The J gene is TRBJ2-7, the V gene TRBV10-2, with 7 bases aligning to TRBD1. V dropped 7 bases and J dropped 0; count of bases not matched to a gene: 6. The CDR3 contains 14 residues. Germline CDR1 and CDR2: WSHSY and SAAADI.